The 10 T cell receptor beta chains below come from one sample, sequenced in a study of blood T cells in healthy people across ages. Combining a sample-barcoded 5' primer with a J-beta primer mix, a second PCR ran for roughly 7 to 11 cycles. MiXCR, applied by TCRdb to the 5' RACE reads, yields one record per CDR3 protein. The repertoire holds 800,000 to 950,000 distinct CDR3 sequences, with roughly 43% as singletons. Sequenced material: blood. Receptors originate from a man aged 25-45 years in good health.

V usage is TRBV21-1 and J usage is TRBJ2-2; the D call of TRBD1 is as the table states it, not checked on the DNA. TRBV21-1 is a known pseudogene. This CDR3 has 18 residues. CDR3 amino acids: CASSKGGRGPSNTGELFF. CDR3 DNA sequence: TGTGCCAGCAGCAAAGGGGGCAGGGGGCCCTCGAACACCGGGGAGCTGTTTTTT.

This chain links TRBV18 with TRBJ2-7; 8 bases fit TRBD1. This CDR3 has 15 residues. With V trimmed by 3 bases and J by 5 bases, 9 bases remained unmatched. Germline V gives CDR1 KGHSH, CDR2 LQKENI. The CDR3 loop is CASSPQRQGFNEQYF. The CDR3 DNA follows: TGTGCCAGCTCACCGCAGAGACAGGGGTTCAACGAGCAGTACTTC.

This clonotype was recorded a few times. This chain connects TRBV5-1 to TRBJ2-4; D not certain. The CDR3 length is 16 residues. Trimming cost V 7 bases and J 0 bases, with 17 bases left between them. Germline-derived CDR1 and CDR2 are SGHRS and YFSETQ. The CDR3 spells CASRAEPYLAKNIQYF. The CDR3 coding sequence is TGCGCCAGCCGAGCCGAGCCCTATTTAGCCAAAAACATTCAGTACTTC.

To note about this clonotype: A read error is possible here, since a much larger clone lies one base away. This chain's CDR3 is CARAPPSAEEAQYF. The CDR3 nucleotides are TGTGCCAGAGCCCCCCCTAGCGCCGAAGAGGCCCAGTACTTC. The chain joins TRBV6-1 to TRBJ2-5; perhaps TRBD2 as D (6 bases). The CDR3 loop spans 14 amino acids. Per the germline V gene, CDR1 is MNHNS and CDR2 is SASEGT.

Here the CDR3 reads CASSYDDRAGELFF. CDR3 coding DNA: TGTGCCAGCAGTTACGACGACAGGGCCGGGGAGCTGTTTTTT. The J gene is TRBJ2-2, the V gene TRBV6-5, with 7 nucleotides matching TRBD1. V gave up 2 bases and J gave up 6 bases; unmatched junction bases: 3. Germline CDR1 MNHEY, CDR2 SVGAGI. The CDR3 has 14 amino acids.

The genes are TRBV29-1 and TRBJ1-4, with D possibly matching TRBD1 (5 bases). The V gene's germline CDR1 is SQVTM and CDR2 ANQGSEA. V lost 0 bases and J 0 bases, leaving 8 bases between the germline ends. The CDR3 sequence is 15 residues long. This CDR3 is CSVEEPGPTNEKLFF. CDR3 DNA sequence: TGCAGCGTTGAAGAACCGGGACCAACTAATGAAAAACTGTTTTTT.

A few counts support this clonotype. CDR3 coding DNA: TGTGCCAGCAGCCCAGGGCCGAGCCAGGGGGTGAGCTCCTATAATTCACCCCTCCACTTT. This sequence encodes CASSPGPSQGVSSYNSPLHF. The chain couples TRBV28 to TRBJ1-6; 7 positions agree with TRBD1. The CDR3 extends over 20 amino acids. Trimming removed 6 bases from V and 0 bases from J; junction bases left unmatched: 17. Per germline, CDR1 MDHEN and CDR2 SYDVKM.

The rearrangement links TRBV27 to TRBJ2-5; D is possibly TRBD1 (6 bases). Trimming took off 6 bases at V and 11 bases at J, with 22 bases between the two ends. Germline V lookup: CDR1 MNHEY, CDR2 SMNVEV (reference sequence). There are 14 residues in the CDR3. The CDR3 DNA reads TGTGCCAGCAGGCCACACAGGGTTCCCAATGAGCAGTACTTC. Translation gives CASRPHRVPNEQYF.

This chain connects TRBV7-3 to TRBJ2-3; TRBD2 is a possible D gene (6 bases). The germline gives CDR1 SGHTA, CDR2 FQGTGA. V dropped 2 bases and J dropped 3 bases, with 15 bases sitting between them. The CDR3 covers 16 residues. CDR3: CASSLSGSGPTDTQYF. The CDR3 nucleotides are TGTGCCAGCAGCTTATCCGGTAGCGGCCCGACAGATACGCAGTATTTT.

The V gene is TRBV6-1, the J gene TRBJ1-5; 10 nucleotides agree with TRBD1. V trimming: 4 bases; J trimming: 4 bases; junction bases outside the gene matches: 7. CDR3 length: 16 amino acids. Germline V CDR1 and CDR2: MNHNS, SASEGT. The CDR3 coding sequence is TGTGCCAGCAGTGGCCGGGACAGGGGCCCAAATCAGCCCCAGCATTTT. It yields the protein CASSGRDRGPNQPQHF.